This entry concerns a single T cell receptor beta chain. The record originates from a study of blood T cell repertoires in COVID-19. About the research overall: The United States, Italy and Spain were the sources of the acute and convalescent COVID-19 samples. The cDNA or gDNA used as material had been derived from T cells, B-cell-depleted T cells, or PBMCs.

With 3 bases clipped from V and 5 bases from J, the junction kept 24 bases outside the gene matches. The germline V gene has CDR1 SGDLS and CDR2 YYNGEE. This CDR3 is 22 amino acids long. Authors' methods: Scientists estimated how many nucleated cells there were by amplifying reference gene primers. Method: immunoSEQ multiplex PCR; TCRdb's copy keeps in-frame clones and lacks some. For V, J and clone size, that table is used; D and trimming come from the DNA. The data show under 250,000 clones, with 85% to 90% seen just once and over 1.1% held by the top ten. The chain carries TRBV9 and TRBJ2-4; 12 bases align to TRBD2. Sequences were obtained from peripheral blood. The sequence was obtained from a man aged 80 or over with acute or convalescent COVID-19. CDR3 sequence reads: CASSDHLPRASGGGVTQNIQYF. As DNA, the CDR3 is TGTGCCAGCAGCGACCACCTTCCAAGGGCTAGCGGGGGGGGTGTGACCCAAAACATTCAGTACTTC.